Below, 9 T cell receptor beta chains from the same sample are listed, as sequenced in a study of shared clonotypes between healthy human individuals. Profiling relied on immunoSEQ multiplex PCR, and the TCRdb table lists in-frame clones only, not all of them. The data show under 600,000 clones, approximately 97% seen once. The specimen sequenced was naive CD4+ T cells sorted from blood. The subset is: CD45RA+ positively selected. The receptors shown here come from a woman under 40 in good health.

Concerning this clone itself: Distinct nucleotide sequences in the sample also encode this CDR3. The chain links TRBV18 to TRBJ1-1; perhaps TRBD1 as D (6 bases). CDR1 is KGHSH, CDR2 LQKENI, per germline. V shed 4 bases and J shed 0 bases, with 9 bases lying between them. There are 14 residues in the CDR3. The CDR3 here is CASSRDRMNTEAFF. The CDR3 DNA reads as TGTGCCAGCTCACGAGACAGGATGAACACTGAAGCTTTCTTT.

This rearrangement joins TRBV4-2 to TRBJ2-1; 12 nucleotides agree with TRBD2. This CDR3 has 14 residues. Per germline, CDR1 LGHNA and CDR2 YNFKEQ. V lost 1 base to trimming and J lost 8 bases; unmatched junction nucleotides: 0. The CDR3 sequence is CASSQGLAGDEQFF. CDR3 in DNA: TGTGCCAGCAGCCAAGGACTAGCGGGAGATGAGCAGTTCTTC.

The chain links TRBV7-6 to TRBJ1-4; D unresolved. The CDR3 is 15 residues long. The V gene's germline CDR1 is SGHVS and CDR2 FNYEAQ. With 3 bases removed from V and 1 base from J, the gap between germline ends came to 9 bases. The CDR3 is CASSLSYRTNEKLFF. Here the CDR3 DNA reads TGTGCCAGCAGCTTGTCGTACAGAACTAATGAAAAACTGTTTTTT.

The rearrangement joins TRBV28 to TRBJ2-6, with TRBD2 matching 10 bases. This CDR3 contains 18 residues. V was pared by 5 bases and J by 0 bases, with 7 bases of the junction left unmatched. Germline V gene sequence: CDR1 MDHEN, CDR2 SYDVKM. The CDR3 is CASSLRTSGNSGANVLTF. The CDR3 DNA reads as TGTGCCAGCAGTCTGAGGACTAGCGGCAACTCTGGGGCCAACGTCCTGACTTTC.

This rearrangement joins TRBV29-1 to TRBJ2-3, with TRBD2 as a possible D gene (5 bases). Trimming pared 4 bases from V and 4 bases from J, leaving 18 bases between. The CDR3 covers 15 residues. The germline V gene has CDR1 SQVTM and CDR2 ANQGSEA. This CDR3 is CSVARAAEGPDTQYF. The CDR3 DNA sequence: TGCAGCGTTGCTCGGGCAGCGGAAGGGCCAGATACGCAGTATTTT.

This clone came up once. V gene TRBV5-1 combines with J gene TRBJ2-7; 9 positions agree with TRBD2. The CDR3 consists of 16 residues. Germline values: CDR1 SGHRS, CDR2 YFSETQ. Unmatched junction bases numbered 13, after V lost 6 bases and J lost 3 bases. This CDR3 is CASTRGGGRAIYEQYF. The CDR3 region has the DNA TGCGCCAGCACTCGCGGCGGCGGGAGGGCCATCTACGAGCAGTACTTC.

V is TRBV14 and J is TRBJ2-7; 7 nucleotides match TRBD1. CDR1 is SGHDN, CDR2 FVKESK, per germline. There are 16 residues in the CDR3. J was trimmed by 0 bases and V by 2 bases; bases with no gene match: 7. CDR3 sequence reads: CASSQPGTATSYEQYF. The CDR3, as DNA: TGTGCCAGCAGCCAACCTGGGACAGCAACCTCCTACGAGCAGTACTTC.

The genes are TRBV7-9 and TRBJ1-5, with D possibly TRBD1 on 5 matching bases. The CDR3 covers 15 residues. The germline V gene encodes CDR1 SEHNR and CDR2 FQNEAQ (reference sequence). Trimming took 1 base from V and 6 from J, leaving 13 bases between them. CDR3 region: CASSLGLQGSQPQHF. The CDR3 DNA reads TGTGCCAGCAGCTTAGGTCTCCAGGGATCTCAGCCCCAGCATTTT.

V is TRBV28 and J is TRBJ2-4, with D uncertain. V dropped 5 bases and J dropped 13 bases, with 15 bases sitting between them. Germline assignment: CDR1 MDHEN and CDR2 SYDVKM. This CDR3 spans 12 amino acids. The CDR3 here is CASSLGRTVQYF. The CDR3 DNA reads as TGTGCCAGCAGTCTTGGACGGACGGTCCAGTACTTC. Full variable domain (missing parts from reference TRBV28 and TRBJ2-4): DVKVTQSSRYLVKRTGEKVFLECVQDMDHENMFWYRQDPGLGLRLIYFSYDVKMKEKGDIPEGYSVSREKKERFSLILESASTNQTSMYLCASSLGRTVQYFGAGTRLSVL.